This is a list of T cell receptor beta chains from one sample in a study of CD8 T cells in ankylosing spondylitis. TCRdb used MiXCR to reprocess the 5' RACE reads, holding one entry per CDR3 protein. The sample lists around 540,000 distinct CDR3 sequences, roughly an eighth seen once, with 6.8% in the top ten. The sequenced sample consisted of blood, either unsorted or a sorted T cell fraction (not recorded which). These receptors were taken from a male donor with ankylosing spondylitis. The CDR3 runs from the conserved cysteine through the conserved F or W. Each record gives: clone size, V gene, J gene, CDR3 protein. Clone size is given for some rows only: seen once, a few or many times, or a class if the clone is expanded.

NA,TRBV20-1,TRBJ2-2,CSARPRTGGNRELFF
many,TRBV4-1,TRBJ1-5,CASSPESGGNQPQHF
few,TRBV10-3,TRBJ1-1,CAISWDRDTEAFF
NA,TRBV20-1,TRBJ2-1,CSATTSSGTYNEQFF
NA,TRBV10-2,TRBJ1-6,CASSLALENSPLHF
few,TRBV4-1,TRBJ2-1,CASSQDVRREWYNEQFF
few,TRBV14,TRBJ1-2,CASSPLQGFYGYTF
NA,TRBV11-2,TRBJ2-3,CASRRRAGNFYGSTDTQYF
NA,TRBV12-3/TRBV12-4,TRBJ2-5,CASQELAGGLGETQYF
few,TRBV20-1,TRBJ1-5,CSARDGGNQPQHF